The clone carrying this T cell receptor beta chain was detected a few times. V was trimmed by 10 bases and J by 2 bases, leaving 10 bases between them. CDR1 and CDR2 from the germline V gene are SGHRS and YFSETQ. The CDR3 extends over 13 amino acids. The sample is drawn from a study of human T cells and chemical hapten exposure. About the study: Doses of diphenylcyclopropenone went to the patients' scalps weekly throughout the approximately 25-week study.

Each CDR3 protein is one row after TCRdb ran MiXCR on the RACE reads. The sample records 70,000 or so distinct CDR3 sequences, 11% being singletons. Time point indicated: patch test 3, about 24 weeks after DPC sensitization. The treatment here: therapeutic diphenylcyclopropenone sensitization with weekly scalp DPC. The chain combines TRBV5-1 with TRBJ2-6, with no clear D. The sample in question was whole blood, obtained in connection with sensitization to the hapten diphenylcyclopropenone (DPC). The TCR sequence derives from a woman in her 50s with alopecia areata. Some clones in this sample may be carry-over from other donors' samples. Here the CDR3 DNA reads TGCGCCTGCGCTCAAGCTGGGGCCAACGTCCTGACTTTC. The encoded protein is CACAQAGANVLTF.